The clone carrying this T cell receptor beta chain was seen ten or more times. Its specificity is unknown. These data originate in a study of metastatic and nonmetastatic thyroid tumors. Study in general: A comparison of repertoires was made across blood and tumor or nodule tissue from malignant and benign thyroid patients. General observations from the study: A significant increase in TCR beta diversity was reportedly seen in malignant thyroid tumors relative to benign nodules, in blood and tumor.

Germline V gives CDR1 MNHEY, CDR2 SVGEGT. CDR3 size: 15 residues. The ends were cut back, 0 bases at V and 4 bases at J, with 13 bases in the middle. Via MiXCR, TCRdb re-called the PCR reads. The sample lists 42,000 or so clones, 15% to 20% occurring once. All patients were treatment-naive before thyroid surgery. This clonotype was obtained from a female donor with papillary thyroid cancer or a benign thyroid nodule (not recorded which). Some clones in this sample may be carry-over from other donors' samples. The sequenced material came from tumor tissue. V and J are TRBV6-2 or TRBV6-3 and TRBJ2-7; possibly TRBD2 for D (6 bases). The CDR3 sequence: CASSYSVIRGYEQYF. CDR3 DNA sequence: TGTGCCAGCAGTTACTCGGTGATCCGGGGGTACGAGCAGTACTTC.